This T cell receptor (beta chain) was sequenced during a study of T cell clonotyping in hematopoietic cell transplantation. Overall study findings and caveats: Pathologically expanded recipient clonotypes increased progressively from day 30 to day 180 as diversity fell.

The sample's time point: recipient sample about 28 days before transplant, after cytoreduction. V shed 9 bases, J shed 2 bases, and the junction held 3 bases outside the gene matches. This CDR3 contains 14 residues. The germline CDR1 and CDR2 sequences are MDHEN and SYDVKM. The assay was immunoSEQ multiplex PCR, and TCRdb's table has in-frame clones only and misses some. The repertoire holds approximately 44,000 clones, with roughly 80% as singletons. Notes on this clone: Its antigen is currently unknown.

This sequence joins TRBV28 and TRBJ2-2; 10 bases align to TRBD1. Sample: peripheral blood mononuclear cells, taken before stem cell transplant. The receptor was derived from a man aged 55 to 70 with myelodysplastic syndrome. Some clones in this sample may be carry-over from other donors' samples. CDR3: CASRDRGNTGELFF. The CDR3 DNA reads TGTGCCAGTAGGGACAGGGGTAACACCGGGGAGCTGTTTTTT.